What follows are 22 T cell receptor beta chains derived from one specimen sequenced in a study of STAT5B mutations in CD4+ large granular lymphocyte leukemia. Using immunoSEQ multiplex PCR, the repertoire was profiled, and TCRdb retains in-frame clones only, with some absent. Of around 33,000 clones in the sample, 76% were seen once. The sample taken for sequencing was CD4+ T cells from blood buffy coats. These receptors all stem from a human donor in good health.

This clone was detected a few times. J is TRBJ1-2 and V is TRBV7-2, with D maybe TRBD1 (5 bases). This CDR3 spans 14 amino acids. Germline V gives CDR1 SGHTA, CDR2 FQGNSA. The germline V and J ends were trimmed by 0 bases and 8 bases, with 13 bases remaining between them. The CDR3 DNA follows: TGTGCCAGCAGCTTAGCGCGGGGGGTACACGGCTACACCTTC. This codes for CASSLARGVHGYTF.

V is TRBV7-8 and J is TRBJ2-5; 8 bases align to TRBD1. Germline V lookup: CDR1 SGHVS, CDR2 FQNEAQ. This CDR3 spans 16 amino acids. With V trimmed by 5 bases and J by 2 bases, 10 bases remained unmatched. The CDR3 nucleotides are TGTGCCAGCAGCCCCTCCCGCAGGGGGCGACAAGAGACCCAGTACTTC. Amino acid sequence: CASSPSRRGRQETQYF.

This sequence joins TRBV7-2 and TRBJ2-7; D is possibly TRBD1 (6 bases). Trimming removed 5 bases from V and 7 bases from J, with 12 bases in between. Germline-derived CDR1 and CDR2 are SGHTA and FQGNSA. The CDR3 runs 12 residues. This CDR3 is CASSPQGREQYF. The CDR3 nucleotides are TGTGCCAGCAGCCCCCAGGGGCGAGAGCAGTACTTC.

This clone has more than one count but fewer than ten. This CDR3 reads CASSRGGTGGAYEQYF. DNA for the CDR3: TGTGCCAGCAGCCGAGGGGGGACAGGGGGCGCCTACGAGCAGTACTTC. This rearrangement joins TRBV28 to TRBJ2-7; 12 bases agree with TRBD1. From germline, CDR1 is MDHEN and CDR2 SYDVKM. Unmatched junction bases numbered 8, after V lost 6 bases and J lost 2 bases. The CDR3 covers 16 residues.

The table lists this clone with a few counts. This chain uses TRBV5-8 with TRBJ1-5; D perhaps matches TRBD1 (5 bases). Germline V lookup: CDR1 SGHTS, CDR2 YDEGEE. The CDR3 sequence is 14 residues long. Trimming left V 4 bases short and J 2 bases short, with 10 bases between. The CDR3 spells CASSLWGGNQPQHF. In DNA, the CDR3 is TGTGCCAGCAGCCTATGGGGGGGCAATCAGCCCCAGCATTTT.

The CDR3 coding sequence is TGCGCCAGCAGCCCGGGACTAGCGGGAGGGTTGAAGACCCAGTACTTC. This translates into CASSPGLAGGLKTQYF. The genes are TRBV5-1 and TRBJ2-5; 16 bases align to TRBD2. This CDR3 region has 16 residues. Germline loops: CDR1 SGHRS, CDR2 YFSETQ. V gave up 4 bases and J gave up 6 bases; unmatched junction bases: 6. The full variable domain, with the rest looked up from reference TRBV5-1 and TRBJ2-5, is KAGVTQTPRYLIKTRGQQVTLSCSPISGHRSVSWYQQTPGQGLQFLFEYFSETQRNKGNFPGRFSGRQFSNSRSEMNVSTLELGDSALYLCASSPGLAGGLKTQYFGPGTRLLVL.

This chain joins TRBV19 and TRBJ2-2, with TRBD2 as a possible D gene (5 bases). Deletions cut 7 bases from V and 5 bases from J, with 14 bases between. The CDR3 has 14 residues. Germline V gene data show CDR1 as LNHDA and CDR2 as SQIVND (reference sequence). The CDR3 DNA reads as TGTGCCAGTAAGGCAGAAAGAGGGACCGGGGAGCTGTTTTTT. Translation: CASKAERGTGELFF. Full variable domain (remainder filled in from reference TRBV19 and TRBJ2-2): DGGITQSPKYLFRKEGQNVTLSCEQNLNHDAMYWYRQDPGQGLRLIYYSQIVNDFQKGDIAEGYSVSREKKESFPLTVTSAQKNPTAFYLCASKAERGTGELFFGEGSRLTVL.

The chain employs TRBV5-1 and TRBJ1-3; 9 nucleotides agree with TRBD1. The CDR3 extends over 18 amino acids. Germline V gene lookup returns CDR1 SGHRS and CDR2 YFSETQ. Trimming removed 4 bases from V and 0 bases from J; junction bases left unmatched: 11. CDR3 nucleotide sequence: TGCGCCAGCAGCCTGGGGGGTACAGGGGGCCTCTCTGGAAACACCATATATTTT. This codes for CASSLGGTGGLSGNTIYF. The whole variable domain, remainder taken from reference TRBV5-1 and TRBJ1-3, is KAGVTQTPRYLIKTRGQQVTLSCSPISGHRSVSWYQQTPGQGLQFLFEYFSETQRNKGNFPGRFSGRQFSNSRSEMNVSTLELGDSALYLCASSLGGTGGLSGNTIYFGEGSWLTVV.

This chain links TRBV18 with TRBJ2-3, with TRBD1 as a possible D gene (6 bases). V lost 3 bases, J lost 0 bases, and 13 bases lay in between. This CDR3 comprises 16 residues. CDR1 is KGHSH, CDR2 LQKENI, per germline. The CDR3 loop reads CASSPSNRASTDTQYF. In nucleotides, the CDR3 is TGTGCCAGCTCACCGTCGAACAGGGCTAGCACAGATACGCAGTATTTT.

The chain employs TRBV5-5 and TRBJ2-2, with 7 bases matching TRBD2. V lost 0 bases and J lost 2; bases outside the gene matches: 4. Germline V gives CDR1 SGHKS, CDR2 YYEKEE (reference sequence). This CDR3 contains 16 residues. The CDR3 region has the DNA TGTGCCAGCAGCTTGGCGGCTAGCGGTAACACCGGGGAGCTGTTTTTT. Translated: CASSLAASGNTGELFF.

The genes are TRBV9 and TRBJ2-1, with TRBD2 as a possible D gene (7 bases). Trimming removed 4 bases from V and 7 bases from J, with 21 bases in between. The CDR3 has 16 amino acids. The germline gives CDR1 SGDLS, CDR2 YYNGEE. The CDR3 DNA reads TGTGCCAGCAGCCCCCGGGGGGCCTCCCAGGGGAATGAGCAGTTCTTC. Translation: CASSPRGASQGNEQFF.

The CDR3 loop reads CASSLVGTGGVEQYF. CDR3 bases: TGTGCCAGCAGCTTAGTTGGGACAGGGGGCGTAGAGCAGTACTTC. The rearrangement uses TRBV7-2 and TRBJ2-7; 12 bases are shared with TRBD1. The junction had 5 bases not matched to a gene; V was cut back by 1 base and J by 7 bases. CDR3 length equals 15 residues. Germline assignment: CDR1 SGHTA and CDR2 FQGNSA.

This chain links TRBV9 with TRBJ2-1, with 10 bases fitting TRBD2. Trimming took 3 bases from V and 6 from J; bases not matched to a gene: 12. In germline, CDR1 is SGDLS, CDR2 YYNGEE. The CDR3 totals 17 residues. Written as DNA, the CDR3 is TGTGCCAGCAGCGCCTCCCCTCTAGCGGGGGCCTCCAATGAGCAGTTCTTC. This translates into CASSASPLAGASNEQFF. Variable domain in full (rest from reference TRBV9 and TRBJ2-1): DSGVTQTPKHLITATGQRVTLRCSPRSGDLSVYWYQQSLDQGLQFLIQYYNGEERAKGNILERFSAQQFPDLHSELNLSSLELGDSALYFCASSASPLAGASNEQFFGPGTRLTVL.

In DNA form, the CDR3 reads TGTGCCAGCAGCTTAGGACAGGGGATCCACGAGCAGTACTTC. Encoded protein: CASSLGQGIHEQYF. This chain uses TRBV7-2 with TRBJ2-7, with TRBD1 matching over 8 bases. The V gene end was trimmed by 1 base and the J gene end by 5 bases; junction bases not matched to a gene: 4. Germline-derived CDR1 and CDR2 are SGHTA and FQGNSA. The CDR3 totals 14 residues.

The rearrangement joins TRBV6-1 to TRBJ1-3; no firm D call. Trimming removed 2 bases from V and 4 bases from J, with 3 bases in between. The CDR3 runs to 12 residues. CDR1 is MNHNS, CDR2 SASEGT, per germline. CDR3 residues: CASSEQGNTIYF. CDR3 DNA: TGTGCCAGCAGTGAACAGGGAAACACCATATATTTT.

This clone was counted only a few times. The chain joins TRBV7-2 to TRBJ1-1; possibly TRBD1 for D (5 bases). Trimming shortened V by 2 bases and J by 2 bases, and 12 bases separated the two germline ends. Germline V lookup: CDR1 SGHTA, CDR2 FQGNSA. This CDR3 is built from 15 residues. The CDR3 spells CASSLLMGTNTEAFF. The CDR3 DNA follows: TGTGCCAGCAGCTTACTCATGGGGACTAACACTGAAGCTTTCTTT.

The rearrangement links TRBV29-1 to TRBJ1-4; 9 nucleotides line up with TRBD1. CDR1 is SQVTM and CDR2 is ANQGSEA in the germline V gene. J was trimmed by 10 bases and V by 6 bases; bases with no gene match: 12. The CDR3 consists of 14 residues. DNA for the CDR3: TGCAGCGTGGGTTATACAGGGGGCGCGGGAAAACTGTTTTTT. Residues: CSVGYTGGAGKLFF. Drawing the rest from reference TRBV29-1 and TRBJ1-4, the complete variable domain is SAVISQKPSRDICQRGTSLTIQCQVDSQVTMMFWYRQQPGQSLTLIATANQGSEATYESGFVIDKFPISRPNLTFSTLTVSNMSPEDSSIYLCSVGYTGGAGKLFFGSGTQLSVL.

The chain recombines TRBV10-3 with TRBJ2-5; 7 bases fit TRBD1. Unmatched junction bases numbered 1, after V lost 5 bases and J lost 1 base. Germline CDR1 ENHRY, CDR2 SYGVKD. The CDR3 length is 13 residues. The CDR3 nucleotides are TGTGCCATCAGTCGGACAGGCCAAGAGACCCAGTACTTC. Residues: CAISRTGQETQYF.

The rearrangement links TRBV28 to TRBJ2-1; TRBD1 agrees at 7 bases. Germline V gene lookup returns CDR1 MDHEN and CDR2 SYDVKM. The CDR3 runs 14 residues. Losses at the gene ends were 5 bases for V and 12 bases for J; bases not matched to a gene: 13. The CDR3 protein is CASSRTGQPSVQFF. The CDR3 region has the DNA TGTGCCAGCAGTCGGACAGGTCAGCCCAGTGTGCAGTTCTTC. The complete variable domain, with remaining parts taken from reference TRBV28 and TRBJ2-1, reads DVKVTQSSRYLVKRTGEKVFLECVQDMDHENMFWYRQDPGLGLRLIYFSYDVKMKEKGDIPEGYSVSREKKERFSLILESASTNQTSMYLCASSRTGQPSVQFFGPGTRLTVL.

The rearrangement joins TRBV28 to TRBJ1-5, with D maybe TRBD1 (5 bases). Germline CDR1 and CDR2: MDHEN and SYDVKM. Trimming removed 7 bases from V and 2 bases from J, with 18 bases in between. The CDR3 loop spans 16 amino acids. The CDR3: CASKTGGSLRNQPQHF. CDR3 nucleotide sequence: TGTGCCAGCAAGACTGGGGGGTCACTTCGCAATCAGCCCCAGCATTTT.

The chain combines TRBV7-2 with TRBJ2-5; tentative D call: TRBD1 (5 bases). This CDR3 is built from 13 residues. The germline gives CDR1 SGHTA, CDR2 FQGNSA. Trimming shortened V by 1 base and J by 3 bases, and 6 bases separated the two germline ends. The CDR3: CASSLGGKETQYF. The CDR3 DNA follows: TGTGCCAGCAGCTTAGGGGGCAAAGAGACCCAGTACTTC.

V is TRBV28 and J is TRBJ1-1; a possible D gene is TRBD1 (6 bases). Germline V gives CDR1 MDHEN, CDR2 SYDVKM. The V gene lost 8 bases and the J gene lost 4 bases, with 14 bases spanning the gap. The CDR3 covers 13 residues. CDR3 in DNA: TGTGCCAGCCTTATACAGGGATTCACTGAAGCTTTCTTT. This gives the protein CASLIQGFTEAFF. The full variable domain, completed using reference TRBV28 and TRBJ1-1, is DVKVTQSSRYLVKRTGEKVFLECVQDMDHENMFWYRQDPGLGLRLIYFSYDVKMKEKGDIPEGYSVSREKKERFSLILESASTNQTSMYLCASLIQGFTEAFFGQGTRLTVV.